This TCR beta chain comes out of a study of blood T cell repertoires in COVID-19. Study details: Samples came from the United States, Italy and Spain, spanning acute and convalescent COVID-19.

In the original analysis: Scientists estimated how many nucleated cells there were by amplifying reference gene primers. The method was immunoSEQ multiplex PCR; TCRdb's version includes in-frame clones alone and lacks a portion of them. V, J and clone size are taken as reported in that table, and D and trimming were inferred from the DNA itself. The sample comprises 150,000 or so clones, approximately 80% of which are singletons, and approximately 10% rests with the top ten. This clone was counted a few times. Recovered status applied to Cohort 3 donors who had two consecutive negative PCRs. It also applied to those with clearance or with symptom resolution. V shed 3 bases, J shed 2 bases, and the junction held 8 bases outside the gene matches. Germline V gives CDR1 SQVTM, CDR2 ANQGSEA. The CDR3 length is 15 residues.

The source material was PBMCs or T cells enriched from blood (not recorded which). The clonotype was recovered from a man aged 45 to 65 who had recovered from COVID-19. This chain connects TRBV29-1 to TRBJ2-7, with 9 bases lining up with TRBD1. DNA for the CDR3: TGCAGCGTTGAGGGGTGGGACAGGGACCCCTACGAGCAGTACTTC. Translating it yields CSVEGWDRDPYEQYF.